The 24 T cell receptor beta chains in this list originate from one sample, sequenced in a study of regulatory T cells in long-lasting Graves disease. Stated time point: newly diagnosed GD, antithyroid drugs for less than 3 months. The authors made the TCR library using RNA they extracted from PBMCs. Through Arm-PCR of CDR3 regions and iRepertoire HTBI primers, TCR beta libraries were built. TCRdb redid the calling of the multiplex PCR reads with MiXCR, one entry per CDR3 protein. The sample holds 560,000 or so distinct CDR3 sequences, around 15% seen once. These data were likewise used in another study, on T cells in Graves' hyperthyroidism and ophthalmopathy.

Sequencing was performed on peripheral blood mononuclear cells (PBMCs), taken at new diagnosis, from a patient treated with antithyroid drugs. These TCRs come from a young man with Graves disease.

The chain combines TRBV12-3 or TRBV12-4 with TRBJ1-4; D unresolved. The CDR3 extends over 12 amino acids. Deletions cut 4 bases from V and 8 bases from J, with 8 bases between. CDR3 in DNA: TGTGCCAGCAGTTCCCCAGAGGAAAAACTGTTTTTT. Translated: CASSSPEEKLFF.

The rearrangement joins TRBV19 to TRBJ2-2; D may correspond to TRBD1 or TRBD2 (5 bases each). The CDR3 has 14 residues. Germline V gene data show CDR1 as LNHDA and CDR2 as SQIVND (reference sequence). Trimming removed 7 bases from V and 4 bases from J, with 13 bases in between. The CDR3: CASIPSRATGELFF. The CDR3 nucleotides read TGTGCCAGTATCCCTAGCAGGGCCACCGGGGAGCTGTTTTTT. The full variable domain, in which reference TRBV19 and TRBJ2-2 provide the parts outside the CDR3, is DGGITQSPKYLFRKEGQNVTLSCEQNLNHDAMYWYRQDPGQGLRLIYYSQIVNDFQKGDIAEGYSVSREKKESFPLTVTSAQKNPTAFYLCASIPSRATGELFFGEGSRLTVL.

This clonotype was seen only a few times. This chain links TRBV12-5 with TRBJ1-2; the D gene is possibly TRBD1 (5 bases). V was cut by 0 bases and J by 4 bases, with 12 bases left in between. This CDR3 contains 15 residues. Per germline, CDR1 LGHNT and CDR2 FRNRAP. The DNA of the CDR3 is TGTGCTAGTGGTTTGGTAATAGCGGGGGGCTATGGCTACACCTTC. Translation: CASGLVIAGGYGYTF.

This clonotype was detected only a few times. J is TRBJ1-1 and V is TRBV12-5; 9 bases map to TRBD1. The V and J ends lost 6 bases and 4 bases, in that order; junction bases with no gene match: 12. Germline lookup yields CDR1 LGHNT and CDR2 FRNRAP. The CDR3 sequence is 16 residues long. The CDR3 reads CASGPTTGGQATEAFF. The CDR3 region has the DNA TGTGCTAGTGGCCCCACTACAGGGGGCCAGGCCACTGAAGCTTTCTTT.

Comment on this clonotype: A much larger clonotype is one base distant, so this may be a read error. The chain carries TRBV30 and TRBJ2-3; 7 nucleotides align to TRBD2. The CDR3 length is 14 residues. CDR1 and CDR2 (germline): GTSNPN, SVGIG (reference sequence). DNA for the CDR3: TGTGCCTGGGGTGTAGTGGGAGGGATCGATACGCAGTATTTT. Its protein product is CAWGVVGGIDTQYF. Looking up the rest from reference TRBV30 and TRBJ2-3 gives the full variable domain: SQTIHQWPATLVQPVGSPLSLECTVEGTSNPNLYWYRQAAGRGLQLLFYSVGIGQISSEVPQNLSASRPQDRQFILSSKKLLLSDSGFYLCAWGVVGGIDTQYFGPGTRLTVL.

There are many counts of this clonotype. The chain uses TRBV20-1 and TRBJ2-7, with TRBD2 matching 7 bases. Trimming at V came to 4 bases and at J to 5 bases, leaving 11 bases not matched to a gene. Per the germline V gene, CDR1 is DFQATT and CDR2 is SNEGSKA (reference sequence). The CDR3 is 14 residues long. CDR3 protein: CSAIVGEGHNEQYF. CDR3 nucleotides: TGCAGTGCTATAGTGGGGGAGGGCCACAACGAGCAGTACTTC.

This clonotype showed up many times. This chain links TRBV11-2 with TRBJ2-2; TRBD2 is a possible D gene (5 bases). V was shortened by 5 bases and J by 5 bases, with 9 bases between the two germline ends. This CDR3 is built from 13 residues. Germline V gives CDR1 SGHAT, CDR2 FQNNGV. The CDR3 bases are TGTGCCAGCAGCCCACGGAGGACCGGGGAGCTGTTTTTT. Translated, it gives CASSPRRTGELFF.

The sample holds many counts of this clonotype. The CDR3 DNA reads as TGTGCCAGCAGAGGGAAACTAAGCTCCTATAATTCACCCCTCCACTTT. As protein: CASRGKLSSYNSPLHF. The rearrangement uses TRBV28 and TRBJ1-6; D is uncertain. The CDR3 consists of 16 residues. CDR1 is MDHEN and CDR2 is SYDVKM in the germline V gene. The V end was cut by 6 bases, the J end by 0 bases, with 12 bases between.

The sample holds many counts of this clonotype. The chain combines TRBV20-1 with TRBJ2-7, with 10 positions matching TRBD1. This CDR3 has 13 amino acids. The trim removed 7 bases at V and 7 bases at J, leaving 10 bases unmatched. Germline CDR1 is DFQATT and CDR2 is SNEGSKA (reference sequence). The CDR3 reads CSGTGTGVEEQYF. The CDR3 DNA reads as TGCAGTGGGACCGGGACAGGGGTAGAGGAGCAGTACTTC.

V is TRBV20-1 and J is TRBJ2-1; D not resolved. Germline CDR1 and CDR2: DFQATT and SNEGSKA (reference sequence). CDR3 length: 11 amino acids. The ends were cut back, 7 bases at V and 4 bases at J, with 8 bases in the middle. CDR3: CSGNRYNEQFF. The CDR3, as DNA: TGCAGTGGGAACCGTTACAATGAGCAGTTCTTC.

This clonotype showed up just once. This clone may be a read error of a much larger clone one base away. The chain's CDR3 is CSATGGGGSHEQYF. The CDR3 bases are TGCAGCGCCACAGGCGGAGGGGGCTCCCACGAGCAGTACTTC. The rearrangement links TRBV29-1 to TRBJ2-7, with D tentatively TRBD1 (7 bases). Germline V gives CDR1 SQVTM, CDR2 ANQGSEA. The CDR3 has 14 amino acids.

This clonotype was seen repeatedly, ten times or more. The chain recombines TRBV7-9 with TRBJ2-7; 12 nucleotides match TRBD2. Germline V gene sequence: CDR1 SEHNR, CDR2 FQNEAQ (reference sequence). V was pared by 5 bases and J by 3 bases, with 8 bases of the junction left unmatched. This CDR3 is built from 16 residues. The CDR3 region has the DNA TGTGCCAGCAGCCTCCGGACTAGCGGGAAGATCTACGAGCAGTACTTC. It is translated as CASSLRTSGKIYEQYF.

The sample holds many counts of this clonotype. The rearrangement joins TRBV7-8 to TRBJ1-3; D unclear. Looked up from germline, CDR1 is SGHVS and CDR2 is FQNEAQ. V was shortened by 1 base and J by 0 bases, with 4 bases between the two germline ends. The length of the CDR3 is 14 residues. CDR3: CASSLGYSGNTIYF. DNA of the CDR3: TGTGCCAGCAGCTTAGGGTACTCTGGAAACACCATATATTTT.

The table lists this clonotype with a count of one. This may arise from a read error, as a much more abundant clone is one base away. The V call is TRBV6-1, the J call TRBJ1-1; D is ambiguous. V was shortened by 10 bases and J by 4 bases, with 22 bases between the two germline ends. The germline gives CDR1 MNHNS, CDR2 SASEGT. The CDR3 sequence is 15 residues long. CDR3 sequence: CATNQRLRTGTEAFF. The CDR3 DNA follows: TGTGCCACCAATCAAAGACTTCGGACCGGCACTGAAGCTTTCTTT.

The chain combines TRBV9 with TRBJ2-1; TRBD1 or TRBD2 may be the D gene (5 bases each). The CDR3 is made up of 17 amino acids. Germline V lookup: CDR1 SGDLS, CDR2 YYNGEE. The V and J ends lost 0 bases and 1 base respectively, with 14 bases between them. The CDR3 spells CASSVAEGITSYNEQFF. CDR3 nucleotides: TGTGCCAGCAGCGTAGCCGAGGGGATTACTTCCTACAATGAGCAGTTCTTC.

This clonotype occurred a few times. The J gene is TRBJ1-2, the V gene TRBV5-6; D may be TRBD1 (5 bases). The length of the CDR3 is 14 residues. V was clipped by 3 bases and J by 8 bases, with 17 bases between them. The germline CDR1 and CDR2 sequences are SGHDT and YYEEEE. CDR3 region: CASSYGAIAGGYTF. As DNA, the CDR3 is TGTGCCAGCAGCTACGGGGCCATCGCGGGAGGCTACACCTTC.

This clonotype was observed a few times. This clone may be a read error of a much larger clone one base away. V and J are TRBV7-2 and TRBJ2-3; 10 bases align to TRBD2. CDR3 length equals 15 residues. Germline CDR1 SGHTA, CDR2 FQGNSA. V was clipped by 3 bases and J by 4 bases; unmatched bases: 4. The CDR3 bases are TGTGCCAGCAGCTTGGGGACTAGCGTCCCAGATACGCAGTATTTT. Its protein product is CASSLGTSVPDTQYF. Full variable domain (missing parts from reference TRBV7-2 and TRBJ2-3): GAGVSQSPSNKVTEKGKDVELRCDPISGHTALYWYRQSLGQGLEFLIYFQGNSAPDKSGLPSDRFSAERTGGSVSTLTIQRTQQEDSAVYLCASSLGTSVPDTQYFGPGTRLTVL.

This clonotype has ten or more counts. The chain links TRBV5-1 to TRBJ2-7, with D possibly being TRBD1 (7 bases). CDR3 length: 14 residues. V was pared by 5 bases and J by 6 bases, with 18 bases between. Germline V gene data show CDR1 as SGHRS and CDR2 as YFSETQ. CDR3 nucleotide sequence: TGCGCCAGCAGGGCGGGACAGAGCGTTGCCGAGCAGTACTTC. Translated: CASRAGQSVAEQYF.

The sample holds many counts of this clonotype. This rearrangement joins TRBV6-6 to TRBJ2-2, with D uncertain. Deletions cut 0 bases from V and 1 base from J, with 12 bases between. Germline CDR1 reads MNHNY; CDR2 reads SVGAGI (reference sequence). The CDR3 is 17 residues long. CDR3 DNA sequence: TGTGCCAGCAGTTACTCGATTGGGCCGATGAACACCGGGGAGCTGTTTTTT. Amino acid sequence: CASSYSIGPMNTGELFF.

In its sample, this clonotype was seen many times. This chain links TRBV7-3 with TRBJ2-2, with D perhaps matching TRBD1 or TRBD2 (5 bases each). This CDR3 is built from 15 residues. CDR1 is SGHTA, CDR2 FQGTGA, per germline. Trimming removed 5 bases at V and 0 bases at J, with 10 bases between. Here the CDR3 DNA reads TGTGCCAGCAGCCCCCGGGGACCGAACACCGGGGAGCTGTTTTTT. It specifies CASSPRGPNTGELFF. The full variable domain, in which reference TRBV7-3 and TRBJ2-2 provide the parts outside the CDR3, is GAGVSQTPSNKVTEKGKYVELRCDPISGHTALYWYRQSLGQGPEFLIYFQGTGAADDSGLPNDRFFAVRPEGSVSTLKIQRTERGDSAVYLCASSPRGPNTGELFFGEGSRLTVL.

This clonotype was detected a few times. This chain links TRBV28 with TRBJ2-3, with TRBD2 matching over 7 bases. Per the germline V gene, CDR1 is MDHEN and CDR2 is SYDVKM. After removal of 5 bases from V and 8 bases from J, the junction contained 19 bases not matched to a gene. The CDR3 is made up of 17 amino acids. DNA of the CDR3: TGTGCCAGCAGTCTTGTCGGGAGGACCGCGTTGGGTGGTACGCAGTATTTT. Residues: CASSLVGRTALGGTQYF.

On this clonotype: A clone one base away is much larger, so this may be a read error. The chain uses TRBV5-1 and TRBJ2-1, with 7 nucleotides matching TRBD1. The ends lost 1 base at V and 10 bases at J; junction bases unmatched: 11. Looked up from germline, CDR1 is SGHRS and CDR2 is YFSETQ. The CDR3 runs to 15 residues. The CDR3 sequence: CASSLYPGTAYEQFF. The DNA of the CDR3 is TGCGCCAGCAGCTTGTACCCCGGGACAGCCTACGAGCAGTTCTTC.

Many counts were recorded for this clonotype. This chain joins TRBV11-2 and TRBJ2-1; D is perhaps TRBD1 (5 bases). This CDR3 is built from 17 residues. Germline values: CDR1 SGHAT, CDR2 FQNNGV. The V and J ends lost 0 bases and 4 bases respectively, with 16 bases between them. The CDR3 bases are TGTGCCAGCAGCTTAGATCTATACAGGCCGAGGTACAATGAGCAGTTCTTC. It encodes CASSLDLYRPRYNEQFF.

The chain employs TRBV3-1 and TRBJ1-5, with D uncertain. CDR1 is LGHDT and CDR2 is YNNKEL in the germline V gene (reference sequence). Trimming took off 5 bases at V and 0 bases at J, with 8 bases between the two ends. The CDR3 contains 14 residues. CDR3 in amino acids: CASSSRNSNQPQHF. The CDR3 DNA follows: TGTGCCAGCAGCTCCAGGAATAGCAATCAGCCCCAGCATTTT.